This passage covers 26 T cell receptor beta chains from one sample sequenced in a study of CD8+ T cells in alopecia areata (dated by TCRdb to 2016 to 2019). Receptor amplification or capture employed the immunoSEQ multiplex PCR assay. To provide template for TCR sequencing, every sample had RNA extracted and reverse transcribed into cDNA. Drawn from immuneACCESS, this table holds only the in-frame rearrangements with V and J called that TCRdb kept. Clones are partly lost; checked studies trace under half to an unresolved V gene and leave the rest unexplained. Present in this sample are under 250,000 clones, around three fifths of which were seen just once. Just over 0.45% of the sample goes to the ten largest clones. Interpreted using the paper, the time point label stands for: baseline before oral tofacitinib. Material: CD4+ T cells sorted from blood, obtained at week 0. Source of these receptors: a human donor with alopecia areata.

The table lists this clone with many counts. The V gene is TRBV18, the J gene TRBJ2-5; D is possibly TRBD1 or TRBD2 (5 bases each). V dropped 3 bases and J dropped 5 bases, with 10 bases sitting between them. Looked up from germline, CDR1 is KGHSH and CDR2 is LQKENI. This CDR3 is 13 amino acids long. CDR3 DNA sequence: TGTGCCAGCTCACCGGGGACCGCGGAGACCCAGTACTTC. Translated: CASSPGTAETQYF.

This clone was counted between two and nine times. The chain has TRBV27 and TRBJ2-5; D may be TRBD1 (5 bases). Looked up from germline, CDR1 is MNHEY and CDR2 is SMNVEV (reference sequence). CDR3 length: 13 residues. The V end was cut by 7 bases, the J end by 5 bases, with 14 bases between. CDR3 sequence reads: CASKRGFGETQYF. The CDR3 coding sequence is TGTGCCAGCAAAAGGGGATTTGGGGAGACCCAGTACTTC.

This clone was recorded only once. The chain uses TRBV4-1 and TRBJ2-5; 12 bases are a match to TRBD2. CDR1 MGHRA and CDR2 YSYEKL come from the germline V gene. V was pared by 1 base and J by 1 base, with 4 bases of the junction left unmatched. The CDR3 has 17 residues. CDR3: CASSQGGTSGPQETQYF. CDR3 bases: TGCGCCAGCAGCCAAGGTGGGACTAGCGGGCCCCAAGAGACCCAGTACTTC.

This clone was observed once. The chain carries TRBV4-1 and TRBJ2-2; no clear D. The CDR3 totals 11 residues. V was cut by 4 bases and J by 12 bases, with 9 bases left in between. The germline V gene has CDR1 MGHRA and CDR2 YSYEKL. CDR3 coding DNA: TGCGCCAGCAGCCTTCACGGCCAGCTGTTTTTT. Its protein is CASSLHGQLFF.

The V call is TRBV4-1, the J call TRBJ2-7; 7 bases are shared with TRBD2. The CDR3 consists of 16 residues. Germline V gene lookup returns CDR1 MGHRA and CDR2 YSYEKL. Trimming at V came to 4 bases and at J to 7 bases, leaving 16 bases not matched to a gene. The DNA of the CDR3 is TGCGCCAGCAGCCGAGGCGGGGGACTCTCGGAGGGGGAGCAGTACTTC. Translating gives CASSRGGGLSEGEQYF.

In this sample, this clone turned up a few times. Other nucleotide sequences in the sample specify the same CDR3. V is TRBV2 and J is TRBJ1-6; D is unresolved. Germline V lookup: CDR1 SNHLY, CDR2 FYNNEI. V lost 3 bases, J lost 16 bases, and 13 bases lay in between. This CDR3 is built from 12 residues. Written as DNA, the CDR3 is TGTGCCAGCAGTGACCCGGGTAGGTCGCTCCACTTT. This gives the protein CASSDPGRSLHF.

This clone appeared a single time. This chain uses TRBV18 with TRBJ1-2; no clear D. The CDR3 totals 14 residues. CDR1 is KGHSH, CDR2 LQKENI, per germline. V was cut by 4 bases and J by 6 bases, with 15 bases left in between. The CDR3 DNA reads as TGTGCCAGCTCACTCCGGGCAGTCCGTGATGGCTACACCTTC. It encodes CASSLRAVRDGYTF.

The chain joins TRBV29-1 to TRBJ1-2; D remains unclear. V lost 3 bases to trimming and J lost 0 bases, with 11 bases between them. Per the germline V gene, CDR1 is SQVTM and CDR2 is ANQGSEA. CDR3 length: 14 residues. In nucleotides, the CDR3 is TGCAGCGTTGAGGTGTGGACTCCTAACTATGGCTACACCTTC. Its protein product is CSVEVWTPNYGYTF.

The chain employs TRBV6-6 and TRBJ1-5; D unclear. The CDR3 extends over 13 amino acids. V was shortened by 6 bases and J by 4 bases, with 10 bases between the two germline ends. Germline-derived CDR1 and CDR2 are MNHNY and SVGAGI (reference sequence). The CDR3 nucleotides read TGTGCCAGCAGCCCAACCTTAAATCAGCCCCAGCATTTT. It is translated as CASSPTLNQPQHF.

The rearrangement links TRBV19 to TRBJ1-1; weak D call: TRBD1 (5 bases). V shed 6 bases and J shed 4 bases, with 15 bases lying between them. Germline CDR1 reads LNHDA; CDR2 reads SQIVND (reference sequence). The CDR3 contains 14 residues. CDR3 amino acids: CASRDQGFSTEAFF. The CDR3 coding sequence is TGTGCCAGTAGGGACCAGGGATTTTCCACTGAAGCTTTCTTT.

This clone was detected only a few times. This chain links TRBV29-1 with TRBJ2-7; tentatively, D is TRBD2 (5 bases). The germline V and J ends were trimmed by 4 bases and 3 bases, with 10 bases remaining between them. Germline CDR1 is SQVTM and CDR2 is ANQGSEA. The CDR3 spans 12 residues. The CDR3 region is CSVGTLYYEQYF. The CDR3 DNA sequence: TGCAGCGTTGGGACTCTTTACTACGAGCAGTACTTC.

V gene TRBV29-1 combines with J gene TRBJ1-2, with D hard to call. The V gene lost 1 base and the J gene lost 8 bases, with 17 bases spanning the gap. Germline CDR1 and CDR2: SQVTM and ANQGSEA. CDR3 length equals 14 residues. The CDR3, as DNA: TGCAGCGTTGAAGGACCCTCTGGCGGATCCGGCTACACCTTC. Protein product: CSVEGPSGGSGYTF.

This clone is a singleton in its sample. This chain joins TRBV11-2 and TRBJ2-7; D remains ambiguous. CDR3 length equals 14 residues. The germline V gene encodes CDR1 SGHAT and CDR2 FQNNGV. Between the trimmed V and J ends, which lost 1 base and 2 bases, there was a span of 9 bases. CDR3 coding DNA: TGTGCCAGCAGCTTAGTTCGGAGTACCTACGAGCAGTACTTC. Its protein is CASSLVRSTYEQYF.

The chain couples TRBV14 to TRBJ1-1; D remains ambiguous. Trimming cost V 5 bases and J 0 bases, with 4 bases left between them. This CDR3 comprises 12 residues. Germline V gene lookup returns CDR1 SGHDN and CDR2 FVKESK. CDR3 residues: CASSYLNTEAFF. In DNA, the CDR3 is TGTGCCAGCAGCTATTTGAACACTGAAGCTTTCTTT.

V gene TRBV15 combines with J gene TRBJ2-5; TRBD2 matches at 8 bases. The ends lost 7 bases at V and 0 bases at J; junction bases unmatched: 10. CDR3 size: 16 residues. Germline CDR1 and CDR2: LNHNV and YYDKDF (reference sequence). The CDR3 sequence is CATKEGRLAHQETQYF. In DNA, the CDR3 is TGTGCCACCAAGGAGGGGAGACTAGCGCACCAAGAGACCCAGTACTTC.

The CDR3 is CASSRLPGFQGTEAFF. The CDR3 nucleotides are TGCGCCAGCAGCCGCCTCCCGGGCTTCCAAGGCACTGAAGCTTTCTTT. This rearrangement joins TRBV4-1 to TRBJ1-1, with D hard to call. Trimming cost V 4 bases and J 4 bases, with 19 bases left between them. This CDR3 is 16 amino acids long. CDR1 is MGHRA, CDR2 YSYEKL, per germline.

This chain links TRBV5-1 with TRBJ1-2, with a weak D call TRBD1 (5 bases). V lost 4 bases and J 6 bases, leaving 19 bases between the germline ends. The CDR3 totals 15 residues. CDR1 SGHRS and CDR2 YFSETQ come from the germline V gene. CDR3 in DNA: TGCGCCAGCAGCGAGAGGTTGGGGCCCGGGAATGGCTACACCTTC. Amino acids: CASSERLGPGNGYTF.

The V call is TRBV4-1, the J call TRBJ1-1; 10 bases line up with TRBD1. This CDR3 spans 16 amino acids. V dropped 4 bases and J dropped 4; count of bases not matched to a gene: 9. Germline values: CDR1 MGHRA, CDR2 YSYEKL. The CDR3 here is CASSRGQGLYGTEAFF. The CDR3 region has the DNA TGCGCCAGCAGCCGGGGACAGGGGCTCTATGGCACTGAAGCTTTCTTT.

This rearrangement joins TRBV9 to TRBJ2-2; D unclear. The germline gives CDR1 SGDLS, CDR2 YYNGEE. This CDR3 has 13 residues. V dropped 6 bases and J dropped 0 bases, with 6 bases sitting between them. The chain's CDR3 is CASTLANTGELFF. The DNA of the CDR3 is TGTGCCAGCACCCTAGCGAACACCGGGGAGCTGTTTTTT.

The CDR3 nucleotides are TGCAGCGTGGGGGGCAGGGCCAGCACAGATACGCAGTATTTT. This translates into CSVGGRASTDTQYF. V gene TRBV29-1 combines with J gene TRBJ2-3, with D perhaps matching TRBD1 or TRBD2 (6 bases each). The length of the CDR3 is 14 residues. Per the germline V gene, CDR1 is SQVTM and CDR2 is ANQGSEA. Trimming cost V 6 bases and J 0 bases, with 13 bases left between them.

This chain links TRBV7-9 with TRBJ2-7, with D possibly matching TRBD1 (6 bases). There are 13 residues in the CDR3. V lost 1 base and J lost 7, with 11 bases in between. The germline CDR1 and CDR2 sequences are SEHNR and FQNEAQ (reference sequence). In DNA, the CDR3 is TGTGCCAGCAGCTTAGACTTTAGGGGGGAGCAGTACTTC. Amino acid sequence: CASSLDFRGEQYF.

V and J are TRBV5-1 and TRBJ2-5; D is unclear. This CDR3 has 13 residues. CDR1 and CDR2 (germline): SGHRS, YFSETQ. The germline V and J ends were trimmed by 0 bases and 1 base, with 4 bases remaining between them. The CDR3 DNA is TGCGCCAGCAGCTTGGCGATCCAAGAGACCCAGTACTTC. This gives the protein CASSLAIQETQYF. Supplemented by reference TRBV5-1 and TRBJ2-5, the full variable domain reads KAGVTQTPRYLIKTRGQQVTLSCSPISGHRSVSWYQQTPGQGLQFLFEYFSETQRNKGNFPGRFSGRQFSNSRSEMNVSTLELGDSALYLCASSLAIQETQYFGPGTRLLVL.

This clone was found a few times. The chain couples TRBV7-8 to TRBJ2-5, with D uncertain. The V and J ends lost 0 bases and 5 bases respectively, with 7 bases between them. The CDR3 consists of 13 residues. Germline CDR1 reads SGHVS; CDR2 reads FQNEAQ. In DNA form, the CDR3 reads TGTGCCAGCAGCTTAGCAGTTGGCGAGACCCAGTACTTC. The encoded protein is CASSLAVGETQYF.

V usage is TRBV5-4 and J usage is TRBJ1-2; 12 bases map to TRBD1. The CDR3 runs to 16 residues. In germline, CDR1 is SGHNT, CDR2 YYREEE (reference sequence). V gave up 2 bases and J gave up 5 bases; unmatched junction bases: 7. CDR3 residues: CASSFGTGGPEYGYTF. The CDR3 nucleotides read TGTGCCAGCAGCTTCGGGACAGGGGGCCCGGAATATGGCTACACCTTC.

There are a few counts of this clone. The chain uses TRBV7-2 and TRBJ1-3; D unclear. This CDR3 spans 15 amino acids. Germline V gene sequence: CDR1 SGHTA, CDR2 FQGNSA. V was cut by 0 bases and J by 4 bases, with 10 bases left in between. The CDR3 DNA is TGTGCCAGCAGCTTAGCCGGCAGGCCGGGAAACACCATATATTTT. It yields the protein CASSLAGRPGNTIYF.

The chain is built from TRBV5-1 and TRBJ2-7, with 9 positions matching TRBD1. J gave up 3 bases and V 3 bases, and 4 bases lay outside the gene matches. CDR3 length equals 14 residues. Germline loops: CDR1 SGHRS, CDR2 YFSETQ. This CDR3 is CASSYRQGDYEQYF. The CDR3 DNA follows: TGCGCCAGCAGCTACCGACAGGGGGACTACGAGCAGTACTTC.